Presented here are 21 T cell receptor beta chains from one specimen sequenced in a study of T cells in tuberculosis. Profiling relied on immunoSEQ multiplex PCR, and the TCRdb table lists in-frame clones only, not all of them. This table holds 35,000 to 40,000 clones, around 93% found once. Sequencing used PBMCs. Source of these receptors: a donor between 10 and 29 years old with latent tuberculosis or without tuberculosis infection. Some clones in this sample may be carry-over from other donors' samples.

The chain combines TRBV4-1 with TRBJ2-5, with D perhaps matching TRBD2 (5 bases). This CDR3 comprises 14 residues. The germline V gene has CDR1 MGHRA and CDR2 YSYEKL. The V gene lost 1 base and the J gene lost 5 bases, with 11 bases spanning the gap. The CDR3, as DNA: TGCGCCAGCAGCCAAGTCGCGACGGGGGAGACCCAGTACTTC. Its protein is CASSQVATGETQYF.

The chain has TRBV7-2 and TRBJ1-4; no reliable D call. The CDR3 runs to 14 residues. Germline V gene data show CDR1 as SGHTA and CDR2 as FQGNSA. The ends were cut back, 5 bases at V and 0 bases at J, with 7 bases in the middle. For the CDR3, the DNA is TGTGCCAGCAGCCAGAAAACAACTAATGAAAAACTGTTTTTT. Translation gives CASSQKTTNEKLFF. Based on the CDR3 plus reference TRBV7-2 and TRBJ1-4, the full variable domain is GAGVSQSPSNKVTEKGKDVELRCDPISGHTALYWYRQSLGQGLEFLIYFQGNSAPDKSGLPSDRFSAERTGGSVSTLTIQRTQQEDSAVYLCASSQKTTNEKLFFGSGTQLSVL.

The V and J genes are TRBV19 and TRBJ1-2; 8 bases match TRBD1. Per the germline V gene, CDR1 is LNHDA and CDR2 is SQIVND (reference sequence). The V and J ends lost 4 bases and 4 bases, in that order; junction bases with no gene match: 5. The CDR3 contains 14 residues. CDR3 in amino acids: CASSNGQGSYGYTF. Written as DNA, the CDR3 is TGTGCCAGTAGTAACGGACAGGGCTCCTATGGCTACACCTTC.

The chain carries TRBV28 and TRBJ1-3; 8 nucleotides match TRBD1. The germline V gene has CDR1 MDHEN and CDR2 SYDVKM. V lost 8 bases and J lost 3; bases outside the gene matches: 9. This CDR3 spans 15 amino acids. The CDR3 DNA reads as TGTGCCAGCGATTCAGGGGGCGCGGGTGGAAACACCATATATTTT. Protein product: CASDSGGAGGNTIYF.

The J gene is TRBJ2-7, the V gene TRBV6-5, with 8 positions matching TRBD2. The V and J ends lost 8 bases and 3 bases, in that order; junction bases with no gene match: 6. The germline gives CDR1 MNHEY, CDR2 SVGAGI. The CDR3 runs to 13 residues. The CDR3 DNA sequence: TGTGCCAGCCGTGTAGCGGGGATCTACGAGCAGTACTTC. This sequence encodes CASRVAGIYEQYF.

The J gene is TRBJ2-2, the V gene TRBV9; D not certain. Germline V CDR1 and CDR2: SGDLS, YYNGEE. V lost 1 base, J lost 7 bases, and 8 bases lay in between. The CDR3 spans 13 residues. CDR3 sequence reads: CASSVSGDGELFF. In DNA form, the CDR3 reads TGTGCCAGCAGCGTAAGTGGAGACGGGGAGCTGTTTTTT.

V and J are TRBV18 and TRBJ1-1; the D gene is possibly TRBD1 (6 bases). The germline gives CDR1 KGHSH, CDR2 LQKENI. With 6 bases removed from V and 1 base from J, the gap between germline ends came to 12 bases. CDR3 length equals 14 residues. The CDR3 loop is CASSDRGANTEAFF. The CDR3 nucleotides read TGTGCCAGCTCGGACAGAGGGGCGAACACTGAAGCTTTCTTT.

This chain links TRBV5-6 with TRBJ1-1; no firm D call. V was pared by 5 bases and J by 0 bases, with 17 bases between. The CDR3 is 16 residues long. CDR1 and CDR2 from the germline V gene are SGHDT and YYEEEE. The CDR3 sequence is CASSSMTRILNTEAFF. As DNA, the CDR3 is TGTGCCAGCAGTTCAATGACGCGGATCCTGAACACTGAAGCTTTCTTT.

The CDR3 here is CASSIQGLSNQPQHF. As DNA, the CDR3 is TGTGCCAGTAGTATACAGGGATTGTCAAATCAGCCCCAGCATTTT. V and J are TRBV19 and TRBJ1-5, with a weak D call TRBD1 (5 bases). Trimming shortened V by 2 bases and J by 4 bases, and 12 bases separated the two germline ends. Germline V gene sequence: CDR1 LNHDA, CDR2 SQIVND (reference sequence). The CDR3 has 15 residues.

This clone was counted once. The rearrangement uses TRBV5-1 and TRBJ2-5; 7 bases are a match to TRBD1. V trimming: 0 bases; J trimming: 2 bases; junction bases outside the gene matches: 7. Per germline, CDR1 SGHRS and CDR2 YFSETQ. The CDR3 is 16 amino acids. CDR3 bases: TGCGCCAGCAGCTTGGACGGACAGGCGATACAAGAGACCCAGTACTTC. Protein: CASSLDGQAIQETQYF.

This clone was seen just once. The sample has other DNA sequences that encode this CDR3 too. The chain employs TRBV4-3 and TRBJ1-1, with D unclear. The CDR3 spans 14 residues. Trimming removed 0 bases at V and 1 base at J, with 6 bases between. CDR1 is LGHNA, CDR2 YSLEER, per germline. The chain's CDR3 is CASSQDTGNTEAFF. CDR3 nucleotide sequence: TGCGCCAGCAGCCAAGATACTGGGAACACTGAAGCTTTCTTT.

The chain's CDR3 is CASSTGTGSYEQYF. The CDR3 DNA sequence: TGTGCCAGTAGTACGGGGACAGGGTCCTACGAGCAGTACTTC. This chain joins TRBV19 and TRBJ2-7; 9 bases agree with TRBD1. CDR3 length: 14 amino acids. CDR1 is LNHDA, CDR2 SQIVND, per germline (reference sequence). Losses at the gene ends were 4 bases for V and 1 base for J; bases not matched to a gene: 2.

The CDR3 DNA is TGTGCCATCCAGACAGGGCTTCCGCGTGGCTACACCTTC. This sequence encodes CAIQTGLPRGYTF. The chain is built from TRBV21-1 and TRBJ1-2; the D call in the table, TRBD1, was not verified against the DNA. TRBV21-1 is annotated as a pseudogene. The CDR3 covers 13 residues.

The chain is built from TRBV5-4 and TRBJ2-3; a weak D match, TRBD1 (9 bases). The ends were cut back, 5 bases at V and 4 bases at J, with 20 bases in the middle. CDR1 and CDR2 (germline): SGHNT, YYREEE (reference sequence). The CDR3 extends over 16 amino acids. CDR3 sequence: CASRGGGTGSPDTQYF. In nucleotides, the CDR3 is TGTGCCAGCAGGGGCGGGGGGACAGGGAGCCCAGATACGCAGTATTTT.

The chain is built from TRBV12-5 and TRBJ2-2, with D maybe TRBD1 (6 bases). Germline lookup yields CDR1 LGHNT and CDR2 FRNRAP. V lost 7 bases, J lost 2 bases, and 14 bases lay in between. The CDR3 covers 15 residues. CDR3: CASDPPDSNTGELFF. CDR3 coding DNA: TGTGCTAGTGACCCCCCGGACAGTAACACCGGGGAGCTGTTTTTT.

This clone is labeled as large (0.1 to 1%). The chain links TRBV6-6 to TRBJ1-5; 8 positions agree with TRBD1. The germline V gene has CDR1 MNHNY and CDR2 SVGAGI (reference sequence). V lost 4 bases to trimming and J lost 3 bases; unmatched junction nucleotides: 8. The CDR3 is 16 amino acids. CDR3 sequence reads: CASSSGQGWDNQPQHF. The CDR3 DNA follows: TGTGCCAGCAGTTCCGGACAGGGATGGGACAATCAGCCCCAGCATTTT.

The chain has TRBV19 and TRBJ1-1, with 8 bases identical to TRBD1. Germline assignment: CDR1 LNHDA and CDR2 SQIVND (reference sequence). The CDR3 has 15 amino acids. Germline trimming cut 5 bases from V and 7 bases from J; bases unmatched to any gene: 12. CDR3 sequence reads: CASSPPRTGKVEAFF. As DNA, the CDR3 is TGTGCCAGTAGTCCACCAAGGACAGGGAAAGTTGAAGCTTTCTTT.

CDR3 sequence: CSVRNGGPDYGYTF. The CDR3, as DNA: TGCAGCGTTAGGAACGGGGGGCCTGACTATGGCTACACCTTC. The V gene is TRBV29-1, the J gene TRBJ1-2; the D gene is possibly TRBD1 (6 bases). This CDR3 has 14 amino acids. Per the germline V gene, CDR1 is SQVTM and CDR2 is ANQGSEA. The ends were cut back, 5 bases at V and 3 bases at J, with 16 bases in the middle.

The rearrangement links TRBV5-5 to TRBJ1-2; 7 nucleotides agree with TRBD1. The V gene's germline CDR1 is SGHKS and CDR2 YYEKEE (reference sequence). CDR3 size: 16 residues. V shed 0 bases and J 5 bases; nucleotides not matched to a gene: 10. CDR3 residues: CASSLARLQGLYGYTF. CDR3 coding DNA: TGTGCCAGCAGCTTGGCCAGATTACAGGGGTTGTATGGCTACACCTTC.

V usage is TRBV4-3 and J usage is TRBJ1-2; weak D call: TRBD1 (5 bases). V lost 5 bases and J 7 bases, leaving 11 bases between the germline ends. Germline V gene lookup returns CDR1 LGHNA and CDR2 YSLEER. The CDR3 loop spans 12 amino acids. DNA for the CDR3: TGCGCCAGCAGCGTGGGGCAGCTTGGCTACACCTTC. Its protein product is CASSVGQLGYTF.

The chain is built from TRBV19 and TRBJ1-4, with a tentative D call TRBD1 (6 bases). V lost 11 bases and J lost 7, with 17 bases in between. Germline assignment: CDR1 LNHDA and CDR2 SQIVND (reference sequence). This CDR3 has 13 amino acids. CDR3 residues: CAGSGGLGEKLFF. The CDR3 bases are TGTGCCGGCTCCGGGGGGCTCGGTGAAAAACTGTTTTTT.